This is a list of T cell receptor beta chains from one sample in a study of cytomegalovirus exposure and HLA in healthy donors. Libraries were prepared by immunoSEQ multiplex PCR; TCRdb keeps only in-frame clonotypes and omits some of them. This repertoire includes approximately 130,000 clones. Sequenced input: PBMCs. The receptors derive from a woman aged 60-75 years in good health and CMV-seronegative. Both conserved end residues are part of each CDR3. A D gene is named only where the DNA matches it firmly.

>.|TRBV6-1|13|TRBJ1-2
CASSPQENYGYTF
TGTGCCAGCAGCCCACAGGAAAACTATGGCTACACCTTC
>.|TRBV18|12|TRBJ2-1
CASSPALNEQFF
TGTGCCAGCTCACCGGCCTTGAATGAGCAGTTCTTC
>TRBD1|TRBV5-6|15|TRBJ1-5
CASSYRGQGNQPQHF
TGTGCCAGCAGCTACAGGGGGCAAGGCAATCAGCCCCAGCATTTT
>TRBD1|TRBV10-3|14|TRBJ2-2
CAIKGALTTGELFF
TGTGCCATCAAGGGGGCGCTGACCACCGGGGAGCTGTTTTTT
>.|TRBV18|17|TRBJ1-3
CASSPSTQGPSGNTIYF
TGTGCCAGCTCACCATCAACTCAGGGTCCCTCTGGAAACACCATATATTTT
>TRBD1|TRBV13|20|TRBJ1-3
CASSSSKKNRGRLHVATIYF
TGTGCCAGCAGCTCCTCAAAGAAAAACAGGGGACGGCTCCATGTAGCCACCATATATTTT
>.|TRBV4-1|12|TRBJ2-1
CASSHGYNEQFF
TGCGCCAGCAGCCACGGGTACAATGAGCAGTTCTTC
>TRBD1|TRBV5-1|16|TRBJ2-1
CASTPDGQAPYNEQFF
TGCGCCAGCACCCCGGACGGACAGGCCCCTTACAATGAGCAGTTCTTC
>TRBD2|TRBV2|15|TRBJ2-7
CASSRGLAEGNEQYF
TGTGCCAGCAGCCGAGGACTAGCCGAGGGGAACGAGCAGTACTTC
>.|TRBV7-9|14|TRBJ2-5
CASSLVGREETQYF
TGTGCCAGCAGCTTAGTTGGCAGGGAAGAGACCCAGTACTTC
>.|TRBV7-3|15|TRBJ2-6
CASSLEGAGANVLTF
TGTGCCAGCAGCTTAGAAGGGGCTGGGGCCAACGTCCTGACTTTC
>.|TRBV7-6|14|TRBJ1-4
CASSLDITNEKLFF
TGTGCCAGCAGCTTAGACATAACTAATGAAAAACTGTTTTTT
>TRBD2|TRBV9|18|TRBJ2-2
CASSVGGREIYRTGELFF
TGTGCCAGCAGCGTAGGTGGGCGGGAGATTTACCGCACCGGGGAGCTGTTTTTT
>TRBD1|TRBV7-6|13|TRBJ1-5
CASSRTGSQPQHF
TGTGCCAGCAGCAGGACAGGGAGTCAGCCCCAGCATTTT
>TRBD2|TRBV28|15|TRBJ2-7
CASTPSGSRHYEQYF
TGTGCCAGCACCCCGAGCGGGAGTCGTCATTACGAGCAGTACTTC
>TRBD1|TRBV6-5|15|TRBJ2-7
CASSYDGQGTYEQYF
TGTGCCAGCAGTTACGACGGACAGGGTACCTACGAGCAGTACTTC
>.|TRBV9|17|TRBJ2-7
CASSPGSTLTRTIEQYF
TGTGCCAGCAGCCCAGGTAGTACCCTGACTAGAACTATCGAGCAGTACTTC
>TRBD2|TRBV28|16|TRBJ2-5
CASSRIAGGVLETQYF
TGTGCCAGCAGTCGGATAGCGGGAGGGGTATTGGAGACCCAGTACTTC
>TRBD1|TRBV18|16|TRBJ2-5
CASSPGVGQGEETQYF
TGTGCCAGCTCACCTGGGGTGGGACAGGGCGAAGAGACCCAGTACTTC
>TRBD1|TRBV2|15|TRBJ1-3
CASLRRGGTLNTIYF
TGTGCCAGCCTTAGGCGAGGGGGCACGCTGAACACCATATATTTT
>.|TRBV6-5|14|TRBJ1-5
CASSRGSANQPQHF
TGTGCCAGCAGTCGAGGATCTGCTAATCAGCCCCAGCATTTT
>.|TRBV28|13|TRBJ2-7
CASSGDTPYEQYF
TGTGCCAGCAGTGGCGACACTCCCTACGAGCAGTACTTC
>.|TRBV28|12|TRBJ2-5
CASSLIRETQYF
TGTGCCAGCAGTTTAATCAGAGAGACCCAGTACTTC
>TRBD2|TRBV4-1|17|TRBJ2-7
CASSQESGTSGRYEQYF
TGCGCCAGCAGCCAAGAGTCCGGGACTAGCGGGAGATACGAGCAGTACTTC
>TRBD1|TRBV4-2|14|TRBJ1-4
CASSPRGLDEKLFF
TGTGCCAGCAGCCCCAGGGGGCTCGATGAAAAACTGTTTTTT
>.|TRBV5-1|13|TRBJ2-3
CASSADWRDTQYF
TGCGCCAGCAGCGCGGACTGGCGGGATACGCAGTATTTT